The TCR beta chain described here comes from a study of T cells in Graves' hyperthyroidism and ophthalmopathy (dated by TCRdb to the late 2010s). Looking at the study overall: Peripheral blood samples were taken at the time of initial diagnosis, prior to any treatment. The paper reports TCR Vbeta CDR3 sequencing of approximately 130 peripheral blood samples: over 40 ophthalmopathy, fewer than 85 hyperthyroidism and approximately 17 progressor patients. Prospective prediction of ophthalmopathy was tested in an independent validation cohort consisting of some 20 hyperthyroidism patients and around 17 patients who later progressed to ophthalmopathy. Thyroid tissue and blood T-cell repertoires from about six Graves' hyperthyroidism patients were also compared in the study. The 90 to 100 discovery patients were randomly divided into training and test sets at a 7:3 ratio. TCR V-J signatures able to tell the groups apart were searched for in a discovery cohort of 100 or so patients, of whom more than 40 had Graves' ophthalmopathy and 57 had stable Graves' hyperthyroidism. After sampling, hyperthyroidism patients received methimazole starting at 30 mg daily, and ophthalmopathy patients received high-dose intravenous methylprednisolone.

Results and caveats for the whole study, not just this receptor: Ophthalmopathy was separated from stable hyperthyroidism by a 13 V-J signature model, with 87.88% sensitivity and 81% to 83% specificity obtained in cross-validation and 80%/75% obtained in testing. Most expanded thyroid clonotypes (frequency above 0.001) were also detected in blood, suggesting blood repertoires may reflect thyroid immune responses. Sample size was not statistically predetermined, and blinding of investigators to group allocation was not performed. During validation, the model predicted progression to ophthalmopathy a median of roughly 7.1 months ahead of onset, with 70.59% sensitivity and about 75% specificity.

Ends trimmed: V by 3 bases, J by 4 bases; bases unmatched to a gene: 7. The CDR3 holds 16 amino acids from the cysteine to the phenylalanine. The kept DNA is CDR3 alone, 48 bases in frame from the first base. Taken from the germline V gene, the CDR1 and CDR2 loops are MDHEN and SYDVKM. This clonotype showed up many times. There is no known antigen for this receptor. Within one base of it there is no much larger clone, and no base qualities were kept. The TCR beta CDR3 regions were amplified from RNA transcripts. For the first round of RT-PCR on the TCR CDR3, the HTBI primer set was used together with the Qiagen OneStep RT-PCR kit. The libraries were constructed in a second round of multiplex PCR and then size-selected and purified. Sequencing of the libraries was done on an Illumina HiSeq2000 using paired-end 100 bp reads. The study's own analysis went as follows. SOAPnuke was used to process the raw data, throwing out any read that contained adapters or uncalled bases, had a mean Phred below 15, or lacked an exact constant-primer or identifier match. COPE v1.2.5 was used to merge high-quality paired reads, and clonotypes were defined as unique nucleotide sequences. MiTCR v1.1 was used to align clonotypes to the IMGT TRBV, TRBD and TRBJ reference segments. Analysis was restricted to V-J combinations with a frequency above 0.0001, which covered 98% to 99.2% of repertoires. A TCS score was defined as the ratio between F50 (clonal expansion) and ExV (chaos), using BLOSUM62-based TCRdist between CDR3 peptides within each V-J. Welch's t-statistics and random forest reduced 500 to 550 V-J features to around 14, which were used in a naive Bayes classifier (R e1071). The public reads were run again by TCRdb, first through fastp at Q25 and then through MiXCR, and only productive beta chains were kept. When rows share a CDR3 protein, they turn into one entry using the most common DNA and genes. TCRdb, not the authors, supplied the V and J calls. This sample has 300,000 to 500,000 distinct CDR3 sequences in its table, and under 15% of those were observed once. In total, the top ten clones hold 30% to 35% of the sample.

Stable Graves' hyperthyroidism was defined as no progression to ophthalmopathy during 18 months of follow-up. Hyperthyroidism patients were aged 18 to 65 years and newly diagnosed, with disease duration of less than 2 months. The study excluded patients with uncontrolled infections, other autoimmune diseases, pregnancy or lactation. Diagnoses relied on clinical symptoms, serum thyroxine and TRAb, thyroid ultrasound and orbital computed tomography. PBMCs were separated from roughly 9.3 ml of fresh peripheral blood using Ficoll-Paque density gradient centrifugation. Trizol reagent was used to extract total RNA, and RNA quality was then checked on an Agilent 2100 Bioanalyzer.

The sequence derives from a woman in her twenties or thirties with Graves' hyperthyroidism. Sequenced: blood. Here the chain combines TRBV28 and TRBJ1-5, with TRBD1 matching 9 junction bases. In nucleotide form, the sequence is TGTGCCAGCAGTTTTACGCACGGACAGGGGAATCAGCCCCAGCATTTT. Its protein product is CASSFTHGQGNQPQHF.